This T cell receptor (beta chain) was documented in a study of shared clonotypes between healthy human individuals. DNA from unsorted PBMC was sequenced on ten immunoSEQ deep assay plates. Repertoires were generated with immunoSEQ multiplex PCR, while TCRdb's copy carries only in-frame clones and drops some. Of hundreds of thousands of clones listed, around 78% are singletons. This clone was picked up one time. The antigen is not known. Study-wide points: Sampling was confined to blood; repertoires within tissues likely differ.

The CDR3 totals 15 residues. J lost 4 bases, V lost 1 base, and 4 bases had no gene match. Germline V gives CDR1 SGHDN, CDR2 FVKESK. The chain is built from TRBV14 and TRBJ2-1, with 7 bases aligning to TRBD2. Sample: PBMCs. The sequence derives from a woman aged 40 to 50 in good health. Some clones in this sample may be carry-over from other donors' samples. The CDR3 region is CASSQVVGGYNEQFF. CDR3 sequence (DNA): TGTGCCAGCAGCCAAGTTGTGGGAGGGTACAATGAGCAGTTCTTC.